The 15 T cell receptor beta chains reported below all come from one sample, sequenced in a study of spatial heterogeneity in lung cancer. Time point given: sample taken at primary tumor resection. TCRdb re-called the 5' RACE reads with MiXCR, one entry per CDR3 protein. The sample holds about 39,000 distinct CDR3 sequences; roughly 3% are singletons and the top ten take under 40%. Sequenced here: normal lung tissue next to the tumor, sampled at surgery. Receptors originate from a male donor with early-stage non-small cell lung cancer.

This clonotype has more than one count but fewer than ten. The chain carries TRBV20-1 and TRBJ1-1, with 8 positions matching TRBD1. Germline V gives CDR1 DFQATT, CDR2 SNEGSKA (reference sequence). This CDR3 comprises 13 residues. The V gene end was trimmed by 5 bases and the J gene end by 2 bases; junction bases not matched to a gene: 4. CDR3 sequence reads: CSADDRGNTEAFF. DNA for the CDR3: TGCAGTGCTGATGACAGGGGAAACACTGAAGCTTTCTTT.

This clonotype came up many times. The chain has TRBV20-1 and TRBJ1-2, with 9 positions matching TRBD1. This CDR3 is 14 amino acids long. CDR1 is DFQATT and CDR2 is SNEGSKA in the germline V gene (reference sequence). V was pared by 6 bases and J by 3 bases, with 8 bases of the junction left unmatched. CDR3 bases: TGCAGTGCACCTGGACAGGGGTCCTACTATGGCTACACCTTC. Protein: CSAPGQGSYYGYTF.

The chain is built from TRBV28 and TRBJ1-1, with D possibly being TRBD1 (6 bases). Germline V lookup: CDR1 MDHEN, CDR2 SYDVKM. The CDR3 runs 13 residues. V was shortened by 6 bases and J by 3 bases, with 11 bases between the two germline ends. The CDR3 spells CASRPDSYTEAFF. The CDR3 nucleotides are TGTGCCAGCAGGCCGGACAGCTACACTGAAGCTTTCTTT.

This clonotype was seen many times. The V call is TRBV5-1, the J call TRBJ2-3, with TRBD1 identical over 8 bases. The CDR3 is made up of 15 amino acids. With V trimmed by 6 bases and J by 0 bases, 6 bases remained unmatched. Germline CDR1 and CDR2: SGHRS and YFSETQ. The CDR3 nucleotides are TGCGCCAGCACGAATACAGGGGGAAGCACAGATACGCAGTATTTT. Its protein is CASTNTGGSTDTQYF.

This clonotype was seen at least ten times. The chain couples TRBV7-2 to TRBJ1-5, with D possibly being TRBD1 (5 bases). With 2 bases removed from V and 0 bases from J, the gap between germline ends came to 14 bases. This CDR3 has 17 residues. Germline CDR1 reads SGHTA; CDR2 reads FQGNSA. The CDR3 DNA sequence: TGTGCCAGCAGCTTATCGCACGGGACGGTTAGCAATCAGCCCCAGCATTTT. It yields the protein CASSLSHGTVSNQPQHF.

This clonotype was observed a handful of times. V gene TRBV7-8 combines with J gene TRBJ2-3; D is uncertain. The germline CDR1 and CDR2 sequences are SGHVS and FQNEAQ. V was cut by 1 base and J by 4 bases, with 9 bases left in between. The length of the CDR3 is 14 residues. Here the CDR3 reads CASSLGPKADTQYF. The DNA for the CDR3 is TGTGCCAGCAGCTTAGGACCAAAGGCAGATACGCAGTATTTT.

This clonotype was seen at least ten times. The chain recombines TRBV20-1 with TRBJ2-7, with 7 bases aligning to TRBD1. The CDR3 runs 12 residues. The germline gives CDR1 DFQATT, CDR2 SNEGSKA (reference sequence). With V trimmed by 6 bases and J by 1 base, 3 bases remained unmatched. The CDR3 loop reads CSARQGSYEQYF. The CDR3 region has the DNA TGCAGTGCACGACAGGGATCCTACGAGCAGTACTTC.

Many counts were recorded for this clonotype. The rearrangement joins TRBV14 to TRBJ2-1; perhaps TRBD2 as D (7 bases). Trimming removed 1 base from V and 7 bases from J, with 20 bases in between. CDR1 is SGHDN, CDR2 FVKESK, per germline. The CDR3 sequence is 17 residues long. The CDR3 DNA sequence: TGTGCCAGCAGCCAAGTCCGGGGGGCCTCGGTATTGAATGAGCAGTTCTTC. Amino acids: CASSQVRGASVLNEQFF.

The V gene is TRBV30, the J gene TRBJ2-5, with D perhaps TRBD1 or TRBD2 (5 bases each). Germline V CDR1 and CDR2: GTSNPN, SVGIG (reference sequence). CDR3 length: 11 residues. Here the CDR3 reads CASGSQETQYF. The CDR3 coding sequence is TGTGCTTCAGGGAGCCAAGAGACCCAGTACTTC.

V is TRBV7-2 and J is TRBJ2-7; D is tentatively TRBD1 or TRBD2 (5 bases each). The CDR3 contains 15 residues. Germline V lookup: CDR1 SGHTA, CDR2 FQGNSA. V lost 6 bases to trimming and J lost 3 bases, with 18 bases between them. The CDR3, as DNA: TGTGCCAGCAGTTCCTACCGGGACGCGGGCTACGAGCAGTACTTC. This codes for CASSSYRDAGYEQYF.

Turning to this clonotype: Possible read error: a much larger clone is one base away. The rearrangement uses TRBV2 and TRBJ2-5, with TRBD2 matching 7 bases. The germline V gene encodes CDR1 SNHLY and CDR2 FYNNEI. This CDR3 contains 14 residues. CDR3 residues: CASSRDYLQETLYF. CDR3 DNA: TGTGCCAGCAGTAGGGACTACCTCCAAGAGACCCTGTACTTC.

This clonotype showed up many times. The genes are TRBV12-3 or TRBV12-4 and TRBJ1-5; TRBD1 is a possible D gene (6 bases). V was trimmed by 7 bases and J by 13 bases, leaving 20 bases between them. The CDR3 loop spans 13 amino acids. Written as DNA, the CDR3 is TGTGCCAGCACCCTCACAGGGCCAGGGACTCAGCATTTT. It translates to CASTLTGPGTQHF.

This clonotype has a count of ten or more. The chain has TRBV2 and TRBJ2-5; maybe TRBD1 (6 bases). Germline V gives CDR1 SNHLY, CDR2 FYNNEI. Trimming pared 6 bases from V and 2 bases from J, leaving 16 bases between. The CDR3 extends over 15 amino acids. This CDR3 reads CASRGARVSQETQYF. DNA for the CDR3: TGTGCCAGCAGGGGGGCCAGGGTTTCACAAGAGACCCAGTACTTC.

This clonotype was seen repeatedly, ten times or more. The chain employs TRBV6-5 and TRBJ1-1; possible D gene TRBD1, 6 bases. Germline-derived CDR1 and CDR2 are MNHEY and SVGAGI. The CDR3 spans 11 residues. The V end lost 8 bases, the J end lost 7 bases, and 11 bases lay between the germline ends. CDR3 residues: CASYRGGEAFF. The CDR3 DNA follows: TGTGCCAGCTATAGGGGGGGTGAAGCTTTCTTT.

This clonotype occurred many times. The chain is built from TRBV12-3 or TRBV12-4 and TRBJ1-3; D call uncertain. V gave up 3 bases and J gave up 2 bases, with 5 bases separating them. The CDR3 loop spans 13 amino acids. CDR3 sequence reads: CASSFLPGNTIYF. CDR3 nucleotides: TGTGCCAGCAGTTTTCTTCCTGGAAACACCATATATTTT.